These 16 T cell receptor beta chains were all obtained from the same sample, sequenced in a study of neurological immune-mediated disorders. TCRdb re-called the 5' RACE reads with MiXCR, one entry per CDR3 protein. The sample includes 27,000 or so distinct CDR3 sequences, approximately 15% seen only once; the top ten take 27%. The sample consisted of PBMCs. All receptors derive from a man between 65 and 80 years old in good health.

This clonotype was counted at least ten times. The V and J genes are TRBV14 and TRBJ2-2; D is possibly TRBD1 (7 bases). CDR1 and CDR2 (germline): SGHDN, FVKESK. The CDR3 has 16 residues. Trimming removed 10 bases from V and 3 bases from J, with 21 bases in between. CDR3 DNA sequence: TGTGCCACCTCAAACCGGGGGCAGGGGGACACCGGGGAGCTGTTTTTT. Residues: CATSNRGQGDTGELFF.

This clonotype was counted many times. The CDR3: CASSFIDRGLSDGYTF. The CDR3 DNA follows: TGTGCCAGCAGTTTCATAGACAGGGGGCTCTCGGATGGCTACACCTTC. The chain has TRBV28 and TRBJ1-2; 10 nucleotides match TRBD1. CDR3 length equals 16 residues. Looked up from germline, CDR1 is MDHEN and CDR2 is SYDVKM. With V trimmed by 3 bases and J by 6 bases, 10 bases remained unmatched.

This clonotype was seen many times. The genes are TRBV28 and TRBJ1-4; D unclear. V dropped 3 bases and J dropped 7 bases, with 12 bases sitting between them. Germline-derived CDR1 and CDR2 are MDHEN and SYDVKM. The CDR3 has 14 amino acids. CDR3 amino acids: CASSFPSRPEKLFF. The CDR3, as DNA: TGTGCCAGCAGTTTCCCATCCCGTCCTGAAAAACTGTTTTTT.

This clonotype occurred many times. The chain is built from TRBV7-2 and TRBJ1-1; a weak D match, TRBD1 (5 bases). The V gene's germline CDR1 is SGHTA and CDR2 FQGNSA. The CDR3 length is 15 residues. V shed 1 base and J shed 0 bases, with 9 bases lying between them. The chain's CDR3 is CASSLGGPMNTEAFF. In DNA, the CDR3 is TGTGCCAGCAGCTTAGGGGGACCTATGAACACTGAAGCTTTCTTT.

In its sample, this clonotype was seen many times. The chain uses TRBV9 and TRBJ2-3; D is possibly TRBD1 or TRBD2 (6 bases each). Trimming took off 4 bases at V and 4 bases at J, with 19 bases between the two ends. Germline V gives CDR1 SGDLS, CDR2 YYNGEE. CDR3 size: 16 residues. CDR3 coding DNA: TGTGCCAGCAGCCTGAGGTCGGGGGCTGGGGCAGATACGCAGTATTTT. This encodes CASSLRSGAGADTQYF. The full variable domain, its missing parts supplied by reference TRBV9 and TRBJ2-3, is DSGVTQTPKHLITATGQRVTLRCSPRSGDLSVYWYQQSLDQGLQFLIQYYNGEERAKGNILERFSAQQFPDLHSELNLSSLELGDSALYFCASSLRSGAGADTQYFGPGTRLTVL.

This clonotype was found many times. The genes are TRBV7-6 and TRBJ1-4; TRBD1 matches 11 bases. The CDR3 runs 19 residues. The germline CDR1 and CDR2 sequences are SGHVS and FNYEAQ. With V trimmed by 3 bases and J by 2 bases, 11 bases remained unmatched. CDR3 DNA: TGTGCCAGCAGCTTTGGACAGGGGGCGCCCGGTGGGACTAATGAAAAACTGTTTTTT. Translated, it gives CASSFGQGAPGGTNEKLFF.

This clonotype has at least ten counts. CDR3 amino acids: CASSLTGNDYGYTF. The CDR3 DNA follows: TGTGCCAGCAGCTTGACAGGGAACGACTATGGCTACACCTTC. V gene TRBV7-2 combines with J gene TRBJ1-2; 7 bases are shared with TRBD1. This CDR3 is 14 amino acids long. Germline V gene lookup returns CDR1 SGHTA and CDR2 FQGNSA. V lost 3 bases, J lost 3 bases, and 4 bases stayed unmatched. Full variable domain (remainder filled in from reference TRBV7-2 and TRBJ1-2): GAGVSQSPSNKVTEKGKDVELRCDPISGHTALYWYRQSLGQGLEFLIYFQGNSAPDKSGLPSDRFSAERTGGSVSTLTIQRTQQEDSAVYLCASSLTGNDYGYTFGSGTRLTVV.

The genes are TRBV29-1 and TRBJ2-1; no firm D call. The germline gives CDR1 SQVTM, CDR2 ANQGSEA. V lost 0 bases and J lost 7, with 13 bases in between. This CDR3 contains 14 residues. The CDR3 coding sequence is TGCAGCGTTGAAGATCTTAACTACCAGAATGAGCAGTTCTTC. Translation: CSVEDLNYQNEQFF.

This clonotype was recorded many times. The DNA for the CDR3 is TGTGCCAGCTCACGGGAGGCCTGGGGGTACGAGCAGTACTTC. Translation: CASSREAWGYEQYF. The V and J genes are TRBV18 and TRBJ2-7; TRBD2 is a possible D gene (6 bases). V lost 4 bases to trimming and J lost 4 bases, with 14 bases between them. This CDR3 is 14 amino acids long. Germline V gives CDR1 KGHSH, CDR2 LQKENI. Combining the CDR3 with reference TRBV18 and TRBJ2-7 gives the whole variable domain NAGVMQNPRHLVRRRGQEARLRCSPMKGHSHVYWYRQLPEEGLKFMVYLQKENIIDESGMPKERFSAEFPKEGPSILRIQQVVRGDSAAYFCASSREAWGYEQYFGPGTRLTVT.

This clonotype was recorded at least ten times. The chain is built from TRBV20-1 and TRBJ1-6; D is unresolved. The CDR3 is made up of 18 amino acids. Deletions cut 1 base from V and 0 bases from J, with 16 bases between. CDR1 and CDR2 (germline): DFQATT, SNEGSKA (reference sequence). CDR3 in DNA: TGCAGTGCTAGAGCTAAATGGGAATATAGCTCCTATAATTCACCCCTCCACTTT. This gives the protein CSARAKWEYSSYNSPLHF.

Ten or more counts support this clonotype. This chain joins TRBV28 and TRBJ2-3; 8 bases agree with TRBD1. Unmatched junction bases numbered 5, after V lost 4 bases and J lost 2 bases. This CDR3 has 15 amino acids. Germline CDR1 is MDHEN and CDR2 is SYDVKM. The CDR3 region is CASSSRDRYTDTQYF. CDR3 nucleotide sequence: TGTGCCAGCAGTTCCCGGGACAGGTACACAGATACGCAGTATTTT.

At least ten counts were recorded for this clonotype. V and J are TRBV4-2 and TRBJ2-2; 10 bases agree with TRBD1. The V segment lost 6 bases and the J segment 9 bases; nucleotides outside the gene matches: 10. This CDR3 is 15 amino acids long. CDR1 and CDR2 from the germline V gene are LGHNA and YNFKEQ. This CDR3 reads CASSRDRGLRRELFF. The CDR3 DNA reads TGTGCCAGCAGTCGGGACAGGGGCTTGCGGAGGGAGCTGTTTTTT.

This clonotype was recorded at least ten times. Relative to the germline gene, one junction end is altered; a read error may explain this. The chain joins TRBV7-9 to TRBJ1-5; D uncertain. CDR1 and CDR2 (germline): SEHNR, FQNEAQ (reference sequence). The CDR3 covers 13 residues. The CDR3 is CATSRASDQPQHF. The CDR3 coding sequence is TGTGCCACCAGCAGAGCGAGTGATCAGCCCCAGCATTTT.

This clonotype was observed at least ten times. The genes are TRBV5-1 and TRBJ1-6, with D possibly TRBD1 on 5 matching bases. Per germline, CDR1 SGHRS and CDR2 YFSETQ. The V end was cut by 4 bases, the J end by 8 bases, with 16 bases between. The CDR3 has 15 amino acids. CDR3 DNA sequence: TGCGCCAGCAGCCAACGACAAGGGGTTGATTCACCCCTCCACTTT. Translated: CASSQRQGVDSPLHF.

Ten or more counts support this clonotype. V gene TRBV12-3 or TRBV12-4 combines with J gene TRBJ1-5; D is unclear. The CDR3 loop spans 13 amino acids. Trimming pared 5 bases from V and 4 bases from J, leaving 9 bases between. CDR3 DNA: TGTGCCAGCAGTACAGATAGTAATCAGCCCCAGCATTTT. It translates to CASSTDSNQPQHF.

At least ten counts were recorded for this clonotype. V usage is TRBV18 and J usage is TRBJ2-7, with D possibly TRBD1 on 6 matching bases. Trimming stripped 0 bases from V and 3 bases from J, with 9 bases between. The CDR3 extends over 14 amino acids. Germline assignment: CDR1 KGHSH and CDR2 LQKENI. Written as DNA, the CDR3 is TGTGCCAGCTCACCACCGGCCAGGGGCTACGAGCAGTACTTC. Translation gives CASSPPARGYEQYF.